This is a list of T cell receptor beta chains from one sample in a study of OX40 agonist ivuxolimab in advanced cancers. The table came from immunoSEQ multiplex PCR; TCRdb's copy has only in-frame clones and leaves some out. This repertoire shows 15,000 to 20,000 clones, 90% found once; its top ten account for about 52%. Sequences were derived from CD4+ or CD8+ T cells sorted from blood, sampled in a trial of the OX40 agonist ivuxolimab. These receptors all stem from an adult with an advanced solid tumor such as melanoma, head and neck, liver or kidney cancer. The CDR3 runs from the conserved cysteine through the conserved F or W. A D gene is named only where the DNA matches it firmly. Size is stated for part of the rows, as once, few or many counts, or as a class when the clone is expanded.

d_call,clone_size,j_call,v_call,cdr3_aa,cdr3_nt
NA,NA,TRBJ2-2,TRBV7-9,CASSSLPAATYTGELFF,TGTGCCAGCAGCTCTCTTCCAGCTGCGACATACACCGGGGAGCTGTTTTTT
NA,NA,TRBJ2-7,TRBV27,CASKYGEGYEQYF,TGTGCCAGCAAGTACGGAGAGGGGTACGAGCAGTACTTC
TRBD2,NA,TRBJ2-3,TRBV5-6,CASSSLGTSVRYF,TGTGCCAGCAGCAGCCTCGGGACTAGCGTTCGGTATTTT
NA,NA,TRBJ1-5,TRBV21-1,CASSKGSGGRDQPQHF,TGTGCCAGCAGCAAAGGGTCGGGGGGAAGGGATCAGCCCCAGCATTTT
TRBD2,NA,TRBJ2-3,TRBV6-6,CASVWGLAGGDTQYF,TGTGCCAGCGTCTGGGGGCTAGCGGGAGGAGATACGCAGTATTTT
NA,few,TRBJ2-7,TRBV7-9,CASSPTDIALDGTEQYF,TGTGCCAGCAGCCCAACAGACATCGCTCTAGATGGAACCGAGCAGTACTTC
NA,NA,TRBJ2-3,TRBV7-3,CASSSGLKSNTQYF,TGTGCCAGCAGCTCCGGACTCAAATCAAATACGCAGTATTTT
NA,NA,TRBJ2-4,TRBV11-2,CASSLATGRDIQYF,TGTGCCAGCAGCTTAGCCACAGGGAGGGACATTCAGTACTTC
NA,NA,TRBJ2-1,TRBV6-5,CASSYVRGSYNEQFF,TGTGCCAGCAGTTACGTCAGGGGCTCCTACAATGAGCAGTTCTTC
TRBD2,NA,TRBJ2-1,TRBV9,CASSRSGSSYNEQFF,TGTGCCAGCAGCCGTAGCGGGAGCTCCTACAATGAGCAGTTCTTC
TRBD2,NA,TRBJ2-7,TRBV5-1,CASKGLAGVEQYF,TGCGCCAGCAAGGGACTAGCGGGAGTTGAGCAGTACTTC
TRBD2,few,TRBJ2-3,TRBV11-3,CASSSAQAGEYTDTQYF,TGTGCCAGCAGCTCAGCTCAAGCGGGAGAGTACACAGATACGCAGTATTTT
TRBD2,once,TRBJ2-1,TRBV6-5,CASRPLAGTSTEQFF,TGTGCCAGCAGACCCCTAGCGGGCACCTCCACTGAGCAGTTCTTC
NA,once,TRBJ2-3,TRBV7-2,CASALGDTQYF,TGTGCCTCCGCACTAGGAGATACGCAGTATTTT